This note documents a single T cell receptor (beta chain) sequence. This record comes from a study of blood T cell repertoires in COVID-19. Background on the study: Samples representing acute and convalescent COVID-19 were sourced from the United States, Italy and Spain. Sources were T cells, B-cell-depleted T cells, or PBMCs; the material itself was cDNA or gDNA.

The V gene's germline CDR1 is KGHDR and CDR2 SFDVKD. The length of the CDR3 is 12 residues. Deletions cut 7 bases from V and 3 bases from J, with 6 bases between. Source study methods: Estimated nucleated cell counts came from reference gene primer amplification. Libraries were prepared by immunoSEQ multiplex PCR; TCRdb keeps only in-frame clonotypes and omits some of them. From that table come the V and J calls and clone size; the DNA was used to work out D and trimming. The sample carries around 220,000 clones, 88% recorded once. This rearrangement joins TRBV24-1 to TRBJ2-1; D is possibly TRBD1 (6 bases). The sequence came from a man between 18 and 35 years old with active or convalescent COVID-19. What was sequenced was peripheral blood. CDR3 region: CATRDSYNEQFF. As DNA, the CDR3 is TGTGCCACCAGGGACAGCTACAATGAGCAGTTCTTC.